In this sample, the clone carrying this TCR beta chain turned up a few times. Its antigen is still unknown. The entry originates in a study of T cell repertoires in cytomegalovirus infection. Background on the study: Peptides in the study included HLA-C-restricted and HLA-B-restricted CMV epitopes. Both a matching HLA type and CMV infection were indicated by public TCR beta signatures. Study conclusions and caveats: Identification of carriers of CMV plus the relevant HLA was achieved through cumulative public TCR beta family frequency. Clonotypes of TCR beta that were HLA-C-restricted and CMV-specific dominated the ex vivo response.

TCRdb reprocessed the reads via MiXCR and lists one record per CDR3 protein. The top ten clones hold about an eighth of a sample with approximately 910,000 distinct CDR3 sequences, less than 35% of them seen once. Sequenced here: cultured CD8+ T cells from PBMCs, sampled from culture after CMV antigen stimulation. The TCR originated in a human donor in good health (CMV status not recorded). Some clones in this sample may be carry-over from other donors' samples.

CDR3 nucleotide sequence: TGTGCCAGCAGCTTAGTCCTAGCGGGGGTCAATGAGCAGTTCTTC. As protein: CASSLVLAGVNEQFF. This chain joins TRBV7-9 and TRBJ2-1; 10 nucleotides agree with TRBD2. Looked up from germline, CDR1 is SEHNR and CDR2 is FQNEAQ (reference sequence). J gave up 6 bases and V 1 base, and 3 bases lay outside the gene matches. The length of the CDR3 is 15 residues.